The 26 T cell receptor beta chains listed next were all sequenced from one sample in a study of T cell responses to AZD1222 COVID-19 vaccine. The table came from immunoSEQ multiplex PCR; TCRdb's copy has only in-frame clones and leaves some out. In the table there are roughly 140,000 clones, 75% to 85% of which are singletons. The sequencing used peripheral blood, collected on day 0 of MenACWY control vaccination. These receptors came from an adult in good health.

This clone was seen just once. This chain joins TRBV7-3 and TRBJ2-3, with D unclear. CDR1 and CDR2 (germline): SGHTA, FQGTGA. This CDR3 has 13 amino acids. V was shortened by 5 bases and J by 7 bases, with 13 bases between the two germline ends. CDR3 in DNA: TGTGCCAGCAGCCCCTCGTCCGGCAATACGCAGTATTTT. Its translation is CASSPSSGNTQYF.

The genes are TRBV4-1 and TRBJ1-2, with no clear D. V dropped 2 bases and J dropped 8 bases, with 18 bases sitting between them. The germline gives CDR1 MGHRA, CDR2 YSYEKL. The CDR3 extends over 15 amino acids. The CDR3: CASSQYSDGIRGYTF. The CDR3 region has the DNA TGCGCCAGCAGCCAATACTCGGACGGCATTAGGGGCTACACCTTC.

This chain uses TRBV6-5 with TRBJ1-5; 11 positions match TRBD1. Germline lookup yields CDR1 MNHEY and CDR2 SVGAGI. V gave up 6 bases and J gave up 7 bases; unmatched junction bases: 2. The CDR3 sequence is 13 residues long. The CDR3 bases are TGTGCCAGCAGAAGGGACAGGGGGCAGCCCCAGCATTTT. This encodes CASRRDRGQPQHF.

This clone was observed a single time. The chain combines TRBV2 with TRBJ1-1; D gene uncertain. This CDR3 spans 13 amino acids. Germline V gene sequence: CDR1 SNHLY, CDR2 FYNNEI. Trimming removed 4 bases from V and 2 bases from J, with 8 bases in between. CDR3 loop: CASSVLANTEAFF. CDR3 nucleotides: TGTGCCAGCAGTGTCTTGGCCAACACTGAAGCTTTCTTT.

The genes are TRBV14 and TRBJ2-3, with D tentatively TRBD2 (6 bases). Per the germline V gene, CDR1 is SGHDN and CDR2 is FVKESK. Trimming took 4 bases from V and 0 from J, leaving 11 bases between them. This CDR3 comprises 15 residues. Here the CDR3 DNA reads TGTGCCAGCAGCCGGCAGGGAGGAAGCACAGATACGCAGTATTTT. Its translation: CASSRQGGSTDTQYF.

This clone was recorded a few times. This chain joins TRBV10-3 and TRBJ2-5; TRBD1 is a possible D gene (6 bases). CDR1 is ENHRY and CDR2 is SYGVKD in the germline V gene. CDR3 length equals 14 residues. V was trimmed by 6 bases and J by 2 bases, leaving 13 bases between them. The CDR3 DNA reads as TGTGCCATCAGGGGGACAACCGCTCAAGAGACCCAGTACTTC. Residues: CAIRGTTAQETQYF.

V and J are TRBV19 and TRBJ1-3, with 8 bases that match TRBD1. V lost 9 bases and J lost 2; bases outside the gene matches: 6. Germline CDR1 and CDR2: LNHDA and SQIVND (reference sequence). The CDR3 extends over 14 amino acids. CDR3 in amino acids: CASHRGAPGNTIYF. The CDR3 nucleotides read TGTGCCAGCCACAGGGGGGCTCCTGGAAACACCATATATTTT.

The rearrangement links TRBV11-3 to TRBJ1-5; D not resolved. Germline loops: CDR1 SGHNT, CDR2 YENEEA. V lost 1 base and J lost 3, with 10 bases in between. The CDR3 is made up of 15 amino acids. CDR3 nucleotide sequence: TGTGCCAGCAGCTTAGGGTGGCAGACCAATCAGCCCCAGCATTTT. Translating it yields CASSLGWQTNQPQHF.

The chain couples TRBV3-1 (or the pseudogene TRBV3-2) to TRBJ2-3; TRBD2 matches 14 bases. The CDR3 has 17 amino acids. J was trimmed by 4 bases and V by 4 bases; bases with no gene match: 7. Germline CDR1 and CDR2: LGHDT and YNNKEL (reference sequence). This CDR3 reads CASSPYQTSGGADTQYF. The DNA for the CDR3 is TGTGCCAGCAGCCCGTACCAGACTAGCGGGGGGGCAGATACGCAGTATTTT.

This chain joins TRBV27 and TRBJ1-1; D not resolved. This CDR3 region has 14 residues. Germline V gene data show CDR1 as MNHEY and CDR2 as SMNVEV (reference sequence). V was trimmed by 5 bases and J by 0 bases, leaving 10 bases between them. The CDR3 coding sequence is TGTGCCAGCAGTACTCCAGAACTGAACACTGAAGCTTTCTTT. This encodes CASSTPELNTEAFF.

This clone was detected a few times. This sample also contains other DNA sequences that code for the same CDR3. The rearrangement uses TRBV11-2 and TRBJ1-5; no clear D. The germline V gene has CDR1 SGHAT and CDR2 FQNNGV. CDR3 size: 13 residues. V lost 0 bases, J lost 1 base, and 1 base lay in between. CDR3 nucleotide sequence: TGTGCCAGCAGCTTAGAAAGCAATCAGCCCCAGCATTTT. Amino acid sequence: CASSLESNQPQHF.

This rearrangement joins TRBV24-1 to TRBJ2-1; D unresolved. Germline CDR1 KGHDR, CDR2 SFDVKD. The CDR3 is made up of 16 amino acids. V was cut by 5 bases and J by 2 bases, with 15 bases left in between. The CDR3 sequence: CATSGAGDSTYNEQFF. CDR3 nucleotides: TGTGCCACCAGTGGCGCCGGAGACTCAACCTACAATGAGCAGTTCTTC.

The V and J genes are TRBV3-1 (or the pseudogene TRBV3-2) and TRBJ2-7; D tentatively fits TRBD1 or TRBD2 (7 bases each). The CDR3 is 16 amino acids. Trimming removed 4 bases from V and 2 bases from J, with 18 bases in between. CDR1 and CDR2 (germline): LGHDT, YNNKEL (reference sequence). The CDR3 region has the DNA TGTGCCAGCAGCCCAGGGGGGGGCATTCAGGCCTACGAGCAGTACTTC. Translating gives CASSPGGGIQAYEQYF.

The rearrangement links TRBV7-2 to TRBJ1-2, with D uncertain. The CDR3 covers 15 residues. The V end was cut by 0 bases, the J end by 3 bases, with 11 bases between. Germline CDR1 and CDR2: SGHTA and FQGNSA. The CDR3 here is CASSLAGVVDYGYTF. For the CDR3, the DNA is TGTGCCAGCAGCTTAGCTGGGGTCGTCGACTATGGCTACACCTTC.

This clone was counted a single time. The chain combines TRBV11-2 with TRBJ1-2; 7 bases are shared with TRBD1. CDR1 and CDR2 from the germline V gene are SGHAT and FQNNGV. The CDR3 sequence is 16 residues long. V lost 5 bases to trimming and J lost 0 bases; unmatched junction nucleotides: 9. The DNA for the CDR3 is TGTGCCAGCAGCATGACAGGGACAGTAGCTAACTATGGCTACACCTTC. It encodes CASSMTGTVANYGYTF. Using reference TRBV11-2 and TRBJ1-2 for the parts outside the CDR3, the full variable domain is EAGVAQSPRYKIIEKRQSVAFWCNPISGHATLYWYQQILGQGPKLLIQFQNNGVVDDSQLPKDRFSAERLKGVDSTLKIQPAKLEDSAVYLCASSMTGTVANYGYTFGSGTRLTVV.

This chain uses TRBV2 with TRBJ1-5; D gene unclear. This CDR3 region has 15 residues. Trimming stripped 5 bases from V and 0 bases from J, with 11 bases between. Germline CDR1 SNHLY, CDR2 FYNNEI. In DNA form, the CDR3 reads TGTGCCAGCAGTCCGCAGACGTATAGCAATCAGCCCCAGCATTTT. Translating it yields CASSPQTYSNQPQHF.

Concerning this clone: In the same sample, other DNA sequences code for this CDR3. The chain links TRBV19 to TRBJ1-1, with a possible D match to TRBD1 (6 bases). Deletions cut 4 bases from V and 2 bases from J, with 14 bases between. The CDR3 has 15 residues. Per the germline V gene, CDR1 is LNHDA and CDR2 is SQIVND (reference sequence). CDR3 sequence: CASSNFAGANTEAFF. The CDR3 coding sequence is TGTGCCAGTAGTAATTTTGCAGGGGCAAACACTGAAGCTTTCTTT.

A note on this clone: A read error may produce the germline difference seen at one junction end. This rearrangement joins TRBV6-5 to TRBJ1-5; 7 bases are shared with TRBD1. CDR1 and CDR2 (germline): MNHEY, SVGAGI. This CDR3 contains 14 residues. CDR3 protein: CASSRGGGNQPQHF. The CDR3 DNA reads TGTGCCAGCAGCCGAGGAGGGGGCAACCAGCCCCAGCATTTT.

The J gene is TRBJ2-7, the V gene TRBV27; 9 positions agree with TRBD1. In germline, CDR1 is MNHEY, CDR2 SMNVEV (reference sequence). The CDR3 has 15 residues. J lost 2 bases, V lost 5 bases, and 7 bases had no gene match. Written as DNA, the CDR3 is TGTGCCAGCAGTCTCACATGGACAGGGGCCTACGAGCAGTACTTC. Its protein product is CASSLTWTGAYEQYF.

The chain is built from TRBV7-9 and TRBJ2-3, with D uncertain. The CDR3 length is 14 residues. Per germline, CDR1 SEHNR and CDR2 FQNEAQ (reference sequence). Trimming left V 0 bases short and J 4 bases short, with 8 bases between. The CDR3 loop is CASSLAQTPDTQYF. In DNA form, the CDR3 reads TGTGCCAGCAGCTTAGCGCAGACGCCAGATACGCAGTATTTT.

The chain recombines TRBV5-8 with TRBJ2-7, with D possibly being TRBD1 (5 bases). Germline V gives CDR1 SGHTS, CDR2 YDEGEE. Trimming took off 5 bases at V and 7 bases at J, with 19 bases between the two ends. The CDR3 is 14 amino acids. CDR3 in amino acids: CASRGGTGLREQYV. The CDR3, as DNA: TGTGCCAGCAGAGGCGGAACAGGCCTCCGAGAGCAGTACGTC.

This clone was detected only a few times. The gene calls are TRBV7-9 and TRBJ1-4, with D unresolved. V dropped 5 bases and J dropped 8 bases, with 12 bases sitting between them. The germline gives CDR1 SEHNR, CDR2 FQNEAQ (reference sequence). The CDR3 length is 13 residues. The CDR3 DNA reads TGTGCCAGCAGCCCCGGTTTGGAGGAAAAACTGTTTTTT. It codes for CASSPGLEEKLFF. The full variable domain, rest sourced from reference TRBV7-9 and TRBJ1-4, is DTGVSQNPRHKITKRGQNVTFRCDPISEHNRLYWYRQTLGQGPEFLTYFQNEAQLEKSRLLSDRFSAERPKGSFSTLEIQRTEQGDSAMYLCASSPGLEEKLFFGSGTQLSVL.

The chain couples TRBV21-1 to TRBJ1-4; whether TRBD1, the table's D call, matches the DNA was not checked. TRBV21-1 constitutes a pseudogene. The CDR3 totals 13 residues. The DNA of the CDR3 is TGTGCCAACCTGACAGGGTTTAATGAAAAACTGTTTTTT. Amino acid sequence: CANLTGFNEKLFF.

V is TRBV27 and J is TRBJ2-5, with D perhaps being TRBD1 or TRBD2 (6 bases each). Germline-derived CDR1 and CDR2 are MNHEY and SMNVEV (reference sequence). V lost 4 bases and J 6 bases, leaving 21 bases between the germline ends. The CDR3 sequence is 16 residues long. CDR3 in amino acids: CASSSQVKGGPKTQYF. CDR3 in DNA: TGTGCCAGCAGTTCGCAAGTTAAGGGGGGCCCAAAGACCCAGTACTTC.

V is TRBV6-5 and J is TRBJ2-3, with no clear D. From germline, CDR1 is MNHEY and CDR2 SVGAGI. Deletions cut 8 bases from V and 2 bases from J, with 11 bases between. The CDR3 extends over 13 amino acids. DNA for the CDR3: TGTGCCAGCTTGGGCAGAGACACAGATACGCAGTATTTT. Protein: CASLGRDTDTQYF.

This chain uses TRBV5-5 with TRBJ2-1; no clear D. CDR3 size: 15 residues. V lost 0 bases to trimming and J lost 2 bases, with 9 bases between them. The V gene's germline CDR1 is SGHKS and CDR2 YYEKEE (reference sequence). CDR3: CASSLEGLAYNEQFF. The CDR3 region has the DNA TGTGCCAGCAGCTTGGAGGGTTTGGCCTACAATGAGCAGTTCTTC.